Listed below are T cell receptor beta chains from one sample, sequenced in a study of CD8 T cells in ankylosing spondylitis. TCRdb called the 5' RACE reads again in MiXCR, with one record for every CDR3 protein. The sample yields under 250,000 distinct CDR3 sequences, 32% seen once. Material: blood, either unsorted or a sorted T cell fraction (not recorded which). These receptors originate from a male donor with ankylosing spondylitis or in good health (not recorded which). Each CDR3 is given with its conserved first and last residue.

CASSYKPRGTEAFF,TRBJ1-1,TRBV5-6
CASSHTLLGELFF,TRBJ2-2,TRBV12-3/TRBV12-4
CSATRRTGVEQYF,TRBJ2-7,TRBV20-1
CASSPTLAGVYNEQFF,TRBJ2-1,TRBV7-8
CASCPAGAKETQYF,TRBJ2-5,TRBV27
CASGQTGVYTDTQYF,TRBJ2-3,TRBV7-6
CASSLEPRTVWADTQYF,TRBJ2-3,TRBV5-1
CASRKQGYLYNEQFF,TRBJ2-1,TRBV11-2
CASTSGWEGTEAFF,TRBJ1-1,TRBV12-3/TRBV12-4
CASSQAPLAPNTGELFF,TRBJ2-2,TRBV4-2
CASSGKGKDTQYF,TRBJ2-3,TRBV3-1
CAWSKGVTVYPSTDTQYF,TRBJ2-3,TRBV30
CSARGAWGNEQFF,TRBJ2-1,TRBV20-1
CASSAAPTSSTYNEQFF,TRBJ2-1,TRBV10-2
CASSLYAAYGYTF,TRBJ1-2,TRBV28
CASTRSTQVSYNSPLHF,TRBJ1-6,TRBV21-1
CASSSSGGAAADTQYF,TRBJ2-3,TRBV7-2
CASSYLFGNTEAFF,TRBJ1-1,TRBV6-5
CASSLEVAGELFF,TRBJ2-2,TRBV7-9
CASSLLGGYTDTQYF,TRBJ2-3,TRBV5-1
CSAGGGYSNQPQHF,TRBJ1-5,TRBV20-1
CASSQEGRPGQGAGGELFF,TRBJ2-2,TRBV3-1
CASSPAGPRDTQYF,TRBJ2-3,TRBV12-3/TRBV12-4
CASSQDLTSPETQYF,TRBJ2-5,TRBV4-2
CASSPPGRPNDDEQFF,TRBJ2-1,TRBV12-3/TRBV12-4
CSARESTNTYQETQYF,TRBJ2-5,TRBV20-1
CAISQREGLSGNTIYF,TRBJ1-3,TRBV10-3
CASSLTPQGFYGYTF,TRBJ1-2,TRBV27
CASSYSRRHVGGYTF,TRBJ1-2,TRBV6-5
CASSNLEAPGPPQHF,TRBJ1-5,TRBV12-3/TRBV12-4
CASSSTDGRGSYEQYF,TRBJ2-7,TRBV6-1
CATSISGESYNEQFF,TRBJ2-1,TRBV15
CSAPRDYYNEQFF,TRBJ2-1,TRBV20-1